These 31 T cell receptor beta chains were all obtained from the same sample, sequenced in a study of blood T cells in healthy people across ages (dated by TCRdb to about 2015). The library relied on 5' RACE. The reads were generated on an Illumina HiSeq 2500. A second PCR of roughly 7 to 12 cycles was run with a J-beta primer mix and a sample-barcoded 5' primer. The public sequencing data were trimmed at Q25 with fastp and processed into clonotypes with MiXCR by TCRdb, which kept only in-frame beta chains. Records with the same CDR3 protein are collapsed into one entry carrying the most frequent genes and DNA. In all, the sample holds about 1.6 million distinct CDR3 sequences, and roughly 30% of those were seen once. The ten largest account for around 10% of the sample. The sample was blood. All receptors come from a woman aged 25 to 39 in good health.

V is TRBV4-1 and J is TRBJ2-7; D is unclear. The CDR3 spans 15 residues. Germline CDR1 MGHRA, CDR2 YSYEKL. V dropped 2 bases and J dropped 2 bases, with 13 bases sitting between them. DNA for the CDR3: TGCGCCAGCAGCCAAATTCTGGACGGAACCTACGAGCAGTACTTC. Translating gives CASSQILDGTYEQYF.

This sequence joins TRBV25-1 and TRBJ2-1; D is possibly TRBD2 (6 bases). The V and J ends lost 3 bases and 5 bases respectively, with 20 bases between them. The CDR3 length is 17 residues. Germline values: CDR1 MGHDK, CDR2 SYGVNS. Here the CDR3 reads CASSEEVTGEYDNEQFF. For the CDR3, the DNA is TGTGCCAGCAGTGAGGAGGTAACGGGAGAATACGACAATGAGCAGTTCTTC.

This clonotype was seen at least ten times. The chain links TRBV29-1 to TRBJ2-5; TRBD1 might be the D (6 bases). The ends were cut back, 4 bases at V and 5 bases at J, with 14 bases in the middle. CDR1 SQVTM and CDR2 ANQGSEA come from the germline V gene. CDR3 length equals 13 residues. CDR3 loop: CSVVWDNGETQYF. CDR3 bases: TGCAGCGTTGTCTGGGACAACGGCGAGACCCAGTACTTC.

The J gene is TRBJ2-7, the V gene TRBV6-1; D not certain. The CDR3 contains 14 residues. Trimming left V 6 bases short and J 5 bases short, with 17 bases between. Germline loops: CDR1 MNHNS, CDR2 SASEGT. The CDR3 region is CASRLRPSPHEQYF. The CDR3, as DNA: TGTGCCAGCAGACTCCGGCCCAGTCCCCACGAGCAGTACTTC.

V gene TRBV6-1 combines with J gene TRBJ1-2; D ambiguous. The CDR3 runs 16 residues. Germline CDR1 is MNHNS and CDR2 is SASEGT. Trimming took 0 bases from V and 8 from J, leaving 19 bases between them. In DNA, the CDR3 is TGTGCCAGCAGTGAAGCCCCCTCCCGGGAGTTTCGGGGCTACACCTTC. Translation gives CASSEAPSREFRGYTF.

DNA for the CDR3: TGTGCCAGCTCTCGCCTAGGGCCCACAGATACGCAGTATTTT. Its protein product is CASSRLGPTDTQYF. The chain combines TRBV18 with TRBJ2-3; no firm D call. The CDR3 loop spans 14 amino acids. V gave up 6 bases and J gave up 2 bases, with 12 bases separating them. CDR1 is KGHSH, CDR2 LQKENI, per germline.

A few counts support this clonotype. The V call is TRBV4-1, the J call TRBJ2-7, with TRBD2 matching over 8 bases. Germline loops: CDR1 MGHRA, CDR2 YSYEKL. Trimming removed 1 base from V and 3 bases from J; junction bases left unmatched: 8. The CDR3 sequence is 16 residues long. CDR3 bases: TGCGCCAGCAGCCAAGTATTCGGGGGGGTCGGCTACGAGCAGTACTTC. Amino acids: CASSQVFGGVGYEQYF.

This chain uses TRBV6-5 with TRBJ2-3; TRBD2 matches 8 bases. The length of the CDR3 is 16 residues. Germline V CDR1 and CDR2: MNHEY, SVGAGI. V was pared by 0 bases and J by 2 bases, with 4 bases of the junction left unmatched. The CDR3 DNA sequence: TGTGCCAGCAGTTACTCAGCGGGGGCCCCCACAGATACGCAGTATTTT. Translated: CASSYSAGAPTDTQYF.

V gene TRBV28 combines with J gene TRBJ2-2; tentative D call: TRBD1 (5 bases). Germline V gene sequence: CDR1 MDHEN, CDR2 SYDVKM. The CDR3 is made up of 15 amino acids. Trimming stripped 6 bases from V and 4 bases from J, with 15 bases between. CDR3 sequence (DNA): TGTGCCAGCAGCCATACACAGGTTTCCACCGGGGAGCTGTTTTTT. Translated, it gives CASSHTQVSTGELFF.

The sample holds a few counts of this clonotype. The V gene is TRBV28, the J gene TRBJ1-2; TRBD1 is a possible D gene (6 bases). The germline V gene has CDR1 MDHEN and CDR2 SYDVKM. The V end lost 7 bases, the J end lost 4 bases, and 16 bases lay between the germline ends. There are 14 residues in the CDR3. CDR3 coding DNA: TGTGCCAGCACAGACTTCGGACAGCTCTATGGCTACACCTTC. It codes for CASTDFGQLYGYTF.

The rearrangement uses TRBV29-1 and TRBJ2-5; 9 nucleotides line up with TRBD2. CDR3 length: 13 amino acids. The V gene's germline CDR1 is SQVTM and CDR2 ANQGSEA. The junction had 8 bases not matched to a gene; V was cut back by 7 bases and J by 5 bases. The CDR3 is CSARGGRSETQYF. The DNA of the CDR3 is TGCAGCGCGCGGGGGGGCCGATCGGAGACCCAGTACTTC.

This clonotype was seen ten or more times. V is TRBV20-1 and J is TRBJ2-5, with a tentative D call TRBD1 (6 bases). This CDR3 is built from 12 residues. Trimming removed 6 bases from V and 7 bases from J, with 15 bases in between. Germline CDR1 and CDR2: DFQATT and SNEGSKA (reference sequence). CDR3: CSAGRGPMTQYF. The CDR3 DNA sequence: TGCAGTGCGGGCAGGGGCCCCATGACCCAGTACTTC.

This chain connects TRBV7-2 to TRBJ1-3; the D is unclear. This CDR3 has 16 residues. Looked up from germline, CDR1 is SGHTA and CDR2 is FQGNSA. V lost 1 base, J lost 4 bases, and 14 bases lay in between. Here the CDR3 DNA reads TGTGCCAGCAGCTTAGTATCAACGGCGAAAGGAAACACCATATATTTT. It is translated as CASSLVSTAKGNTIYF.

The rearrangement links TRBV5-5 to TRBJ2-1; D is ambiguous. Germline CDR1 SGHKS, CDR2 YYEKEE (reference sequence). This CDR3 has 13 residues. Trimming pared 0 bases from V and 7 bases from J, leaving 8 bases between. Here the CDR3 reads CASSLGEINEQFF. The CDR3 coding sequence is TGTGCCAGCAGCTTGGGAGAAATTAATGAGCAGTTCTTC.

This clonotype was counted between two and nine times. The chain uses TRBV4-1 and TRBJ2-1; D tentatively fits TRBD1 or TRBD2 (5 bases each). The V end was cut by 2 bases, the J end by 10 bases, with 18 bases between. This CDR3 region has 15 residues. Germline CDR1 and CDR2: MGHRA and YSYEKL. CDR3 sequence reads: CASSQLGLAKEEQFF. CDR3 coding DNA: TGCGCCAGCAGCCAACTGGGGCTAGCCAAGGAGGAGCAGTTCTTC.

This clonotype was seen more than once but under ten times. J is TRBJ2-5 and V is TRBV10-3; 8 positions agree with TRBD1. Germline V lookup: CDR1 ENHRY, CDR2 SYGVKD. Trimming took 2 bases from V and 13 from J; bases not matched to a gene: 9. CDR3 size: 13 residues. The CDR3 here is CAISERDGTGVYF. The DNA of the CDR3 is TGTGCCATCAGTGAGAGAGACGGGACAGGTGTGTACTTC.

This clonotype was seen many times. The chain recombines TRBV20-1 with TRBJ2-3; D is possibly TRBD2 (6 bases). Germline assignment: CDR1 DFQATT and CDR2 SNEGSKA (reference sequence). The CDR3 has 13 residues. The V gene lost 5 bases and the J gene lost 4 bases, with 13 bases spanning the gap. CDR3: CSAPLRGADTQYF. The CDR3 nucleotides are TGCAGTGCTCCATTGCGGGGAGCAGATACGCAGTATTTT.

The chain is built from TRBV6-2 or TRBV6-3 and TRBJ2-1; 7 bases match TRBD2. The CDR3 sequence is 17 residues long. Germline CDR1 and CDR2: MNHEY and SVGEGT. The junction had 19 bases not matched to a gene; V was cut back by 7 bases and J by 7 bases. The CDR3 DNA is TGTGCCAGCACTAGACCCCGTGGGACTACAGATGGGAATGAGCAGTTCTTC. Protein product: CASTRPRGTTDGNEQFF.

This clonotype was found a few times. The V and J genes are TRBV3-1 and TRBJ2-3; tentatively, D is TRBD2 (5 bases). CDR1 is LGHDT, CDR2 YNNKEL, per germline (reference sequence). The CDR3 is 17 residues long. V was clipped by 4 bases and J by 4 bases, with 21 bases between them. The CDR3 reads CASSPLPAALTPDTQYF. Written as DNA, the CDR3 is TGTGCCAGCAGCCCACTCCCAGCGGCCCTCACCCCAGATACGCAGTATTTT.

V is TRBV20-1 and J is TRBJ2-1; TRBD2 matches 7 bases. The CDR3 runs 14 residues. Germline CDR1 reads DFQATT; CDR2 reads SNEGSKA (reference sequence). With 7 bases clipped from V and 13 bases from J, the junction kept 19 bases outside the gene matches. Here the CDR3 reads CSVAQGTTKETQFF. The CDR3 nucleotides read TGCAGTGTCGCCCAAGGGACTACGAAAGAGACCCAGTTCTTC.

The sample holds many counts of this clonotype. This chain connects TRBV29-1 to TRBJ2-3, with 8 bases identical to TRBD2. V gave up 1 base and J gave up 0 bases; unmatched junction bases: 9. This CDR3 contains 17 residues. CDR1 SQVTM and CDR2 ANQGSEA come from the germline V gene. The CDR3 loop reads CSVEGIAGTSSTDTQYF. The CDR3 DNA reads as TGCAGCGTTGAAGGGATAGCGGGGACTTCTAGCACAGATACGCAGTATTTT.

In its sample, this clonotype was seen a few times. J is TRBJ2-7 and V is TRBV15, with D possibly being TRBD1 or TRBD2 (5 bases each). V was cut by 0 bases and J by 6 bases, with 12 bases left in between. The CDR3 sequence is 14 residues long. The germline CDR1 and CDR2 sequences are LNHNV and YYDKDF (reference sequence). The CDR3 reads CATSREGVGGEQYF. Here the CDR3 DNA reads TGTGCCACCAGCAGAGAGGGGGTAGGCGGCGAGCAGTACTTC.

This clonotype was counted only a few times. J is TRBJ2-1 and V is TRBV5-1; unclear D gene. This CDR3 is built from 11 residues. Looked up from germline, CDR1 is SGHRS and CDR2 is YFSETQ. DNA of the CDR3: TGCGCGACCCGAGTTGGGAATGAGCAGTTCTTC. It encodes CATRVGNEQFF.

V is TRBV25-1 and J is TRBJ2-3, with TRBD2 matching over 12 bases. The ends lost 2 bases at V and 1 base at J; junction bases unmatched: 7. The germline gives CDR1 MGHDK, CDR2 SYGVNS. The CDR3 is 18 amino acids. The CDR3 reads CASSELAGGLMGTDTQYF. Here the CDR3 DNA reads TGTGCCAGCAGTGAACTAGCGGGGGGGCTAATGGGCACAGATACGCAGTATTTT.

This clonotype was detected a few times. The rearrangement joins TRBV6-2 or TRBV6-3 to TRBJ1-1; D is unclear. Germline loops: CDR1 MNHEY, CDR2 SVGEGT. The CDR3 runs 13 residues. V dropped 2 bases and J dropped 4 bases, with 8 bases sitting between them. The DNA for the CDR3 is TGTGCCAGCAGTTACGGGGTGGGCACTGAAGCTTTCTTT. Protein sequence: CASSYGVGTEAFF.

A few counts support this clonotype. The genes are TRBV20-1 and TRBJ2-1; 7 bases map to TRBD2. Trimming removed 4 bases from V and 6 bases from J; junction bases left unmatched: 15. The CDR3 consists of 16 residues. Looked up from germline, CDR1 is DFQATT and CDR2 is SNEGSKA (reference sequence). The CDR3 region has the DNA TGCAGTGCTAACCGATCTCCGACTAGCTTAGGCAATGAGCAGTTCTTC. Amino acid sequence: CSANRSPTSLGNEQFF.

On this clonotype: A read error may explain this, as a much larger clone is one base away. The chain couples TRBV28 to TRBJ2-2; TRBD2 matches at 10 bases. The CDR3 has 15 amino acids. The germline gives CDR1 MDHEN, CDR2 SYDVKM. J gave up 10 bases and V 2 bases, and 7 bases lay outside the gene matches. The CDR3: CASSLLAGAAVELFF. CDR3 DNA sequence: TGTGCCAGCAGTTTACTAGCGGGAGCTGCCGTGGAGCTGTTTTTT.

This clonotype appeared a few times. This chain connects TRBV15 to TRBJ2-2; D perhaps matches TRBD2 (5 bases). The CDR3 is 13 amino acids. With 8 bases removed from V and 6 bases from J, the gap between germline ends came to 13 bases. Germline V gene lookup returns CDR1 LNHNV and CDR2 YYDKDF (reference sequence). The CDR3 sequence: CATRLRAAGELFF. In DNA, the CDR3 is TGTGCCACCCGGTTGCGGGCGGCCGGGGAGCTGTTTTTT.

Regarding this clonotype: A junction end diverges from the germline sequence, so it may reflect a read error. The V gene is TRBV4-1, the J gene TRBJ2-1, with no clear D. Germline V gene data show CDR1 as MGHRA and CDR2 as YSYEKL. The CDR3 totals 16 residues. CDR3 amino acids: CAGSHPDGSSYNEQFF. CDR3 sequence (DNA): TGCGCCGGCAGCCATCCCGACGGCAGCTCCTACAATGAGCAGTTCTTC.

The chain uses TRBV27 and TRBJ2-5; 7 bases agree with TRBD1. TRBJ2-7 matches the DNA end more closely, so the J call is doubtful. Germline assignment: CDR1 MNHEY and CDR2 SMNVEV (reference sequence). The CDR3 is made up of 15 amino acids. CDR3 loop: CASRTLTGADNEQYF. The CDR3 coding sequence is TGTGCCAGCAGAACACTAACAGGGGCCGATAACGAGCAGTACTTC.

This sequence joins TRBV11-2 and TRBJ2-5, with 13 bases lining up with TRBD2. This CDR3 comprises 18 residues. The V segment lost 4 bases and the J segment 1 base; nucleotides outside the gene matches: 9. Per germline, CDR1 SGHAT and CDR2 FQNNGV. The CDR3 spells CASSSRLAGGPFQETQYF. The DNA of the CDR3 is TGTGCCAGCAGCTCCCGACTAGCGGGGGGCCCTTTCCAAGAGACCCAGTACTTC.